The 29 T cell receptor beta chains in this list originate from one sample, sequenced in a study of T cell responses to AZD1222 COVID-19 vaccine (dated by TCRdb to the early 2020s). Library construction relied on the immunoSEQ multiplex PCR assay. What TCRdb holds here is the immuneACCESS table cut down to in-frame rearrangements. Part of the clones is not present; checked against another copy, under half of the missing clones reflect an unresolved V gene, and the others are unexplained. The sample contains about 64,000 clones, about nine tenths of them found a single time. The leading ten clones occupy more than 6% of the sample. What the time point label conveys for this sample: about 28 days (+/-7) after the second vaccine dose. According to the study, the label for this sample's treatment or condition signals: meningococcal conjugate vaccine given as trial control. The sequencing used peripheral blood, collected 28 days after the second dose of the MenACWY control vaccine. These receptors all stem from an adult who received the MenACWY meningococcal vaccine as a control.

The chain has TRBV10-2 and TRBJ1-1; D is perhaps TRBD1 (5 bases). V lost 6 bases, J lost 2 bases, and 16 bases lay in between. Germline V lookup: CDR1 WSHSY, CDR2 SAAADI. CDR3 size: 15 residues. CDR3 in amino acids: CASRDIGDGNTEAFF. The CDR3 nucleotides are TGCGCCAGCAGAGATATAGGGGACGGCAACACTGAAGCTTTCTTT.

This chain joins TRBV18 and TRBJ2-1; 14 nucleotides line up with TRBD2. The junction had 4 bases not matched to a gene; V was cut back by 0 bases and J by 9 bases. The CDR3 is 16 residues long. Germline values: CDR1 KGHSH, CDR2 LQKENI. CDR3 loop: CASSPPGTSGGREQFF. DNA of the CDR3: TGTGCCAGCTCACCACCCGGGACTAGCGGGGGTCGTGAGCAGTTCTTC. The whole variable domain, remainder taken from reference TRBV18 and TRBJ2-1, is NAGVMQNPRHLVRRRGQEARLRCSPMKGHSHVYWYRQLPEEGLKFMVYLQKENIIDESGMPKERFSAEFPKEGPSILRIQQVVRGDSAAYFCASSPPGTSGGREQFFGPGTRLTVL.

This clone was seen just once. Other nucleotide sequences from this sample produce the same CDR3. The chain recombines TRBV27 with TRBJ2-7; D is possibly TRBD2 (7 bases). From germline, CDR1 is MNHEY and CDR2 SMNVEV (reference sequence). V lost 6 bases and J lost 2, with 17 bases in between. The CDR3 extends over 15 amino acids. CDR3 DNA: TGTGCCAGCAGGAGGGGGGGGCAGGGTACCTACGAGCAGTACTTC. Its protein is CASRRGGQGTYEQYF.

The rearrangement links TRBV29-1 to TRBJ1-5; no reliable D call. V was trimmed by 0 bases and J by 6 bases, leaving 21 bases between them. This CDR3 is 17 amino acids long. Looked up from germline, CDR1 is SQVTM and CDR2 is ANQGSEA. CDR3 sequence reads: CSVEDLNDPTSSQPQHF. Here the CDR3 DNA reads TGCAGCGTTGAAGATCTTAACGACCCAACATCCTCTCAGCCCCAGCATTTT.

The rearrangement links TRBV7-9 to TRBJ2-7; D gene ambiguous. Germline CDR1 reads SEHNR; CDR2 reads FQNEAQ (reference sequence). CDR3 length: 16 amino acids. Trimming pared 4 bases from V and 2 bases from J, leaving 18 bases between. The CDR3 sequence is CASSSLNTPAPYEQYF. CDR3 nucleotide sequence: TGTGCCAGCAGCTCCTTAAATACCCCGGCCCCCTACGAGCAGTACTTC.

The chain couples TRBV30 to TRBJ1-1; 8 positions agree with TRBD1. The CDR3 runs to 13 residues. Germline V gives CDR1 GTSNPN, CDR2 SVGIG (reference sequence). V was clipped by 5 bases and J by 5 bases; unmatched bases: 7. The CDR3 region is CAWGGTGRTEAFF. The CDR3 coding sequence is TGTGCCTGGGGCGGGACAGGTCGGACTGAAGCTTTCTTT.

The J gene is TRBJ1-2, the V gene TRBV2, with D possibly being TRBD1 (5 bases). Trimming pared 6 bases from V and 6 bases from J, leaving 17 bases between. The V gene's germline CDR1 is SNHLY and CDR2 FYNNEI. The CDR3 is 14 residues long. CDR3 residues: CASRSRGGRDGYTF. The CDR3 nucleotides read TGTGCCAGCAGGTCAAGGGGTGGGCGAGATGGCTACACCTTC.

The gene calls are TRBV11-3 and TRBJ2-7; D is perhaps TRBD2 (6 bases). The CDR3 covers 13 residues. Germline assignment: CDR1 SGHNT and CDR2 YENEEA. The V end lost 5 bases, the J end lost 4 bases, and 12 bases lay between the germline ends. The CDR3 region has the DNA TGTGCCAGCAGCGTATCGGAGGGTTACGAGCAGTACTTC. It yields the protein CASSVSEGYEQYF.

This sequence joins TRBV19 and TRBJ2-5; unclear D gene. CDR3 length: 17 amino acids. V lost 2 bases and J lost 0, with 16 bases in between. The germline CDR1 and CDR2 sequences are LNHDA and SQIVND (reference sequence). DNA of the CDR3: TGTGCCAGTAGTATAAGGGCCGAAGGGTTGTACCAAGAGACCCAGTACTTC. It translates to CASSIRAEGLYQETQYF.

The genes are TRBV7-9 and TRBJ1-6, with 8 positions matching TRBD1. V trimming: 4 bases; J trimming: 5 bases; junction bases outside the gene matches: 1. The CDR3 consists of 14 residues. Germline V gives CDR1 SEHNR, CDR2 FQNEAQ (reference sequence). CDR3 coding DNA: TGTGCCAGCAGCTCACAGGGGGATAATTCACCCCTCCACTTT. Its translation: CASSSQGDNSPLHF.

The chain couples TRBV19 to TRBJ1-5; no reliable D call. Deletions cut 7 bases from V and 9 bases from J, with 19 bases between. Germline loops: CDR1 LNHDA, CDR2 SQIVND (reference sequence). The CDR3 spans 14 residues. The CDR3 spells CASTFERITGPQHF. As DNA, the CDR3 is TGTGCCAGTACCTTCGAGAGGATCACGGGGCCCCAGCATTTT.

The V and J genes are TRBV5-1 and TRBJ1-6, with unresolved D. V was cut by 2 bases and J by 3 bases, with 12 bases left in between. Germline CDR1 reads SGHRS; CDR2 reads YFSETQ. The CDR3 extends over 16 amino acids. The CDR3 coding sequence is TGCGCCAGCAGCTTCAACACCCCGAACTATAATTCACCCCTCCACTTT. Its translation: CASSFNTPNYNSPLHF.

This chain links TRBV12-3 or TRBV12-4 with TRBJ1-1; D gene ambiguous. The CDR3 runs to 12 residues. With 6 bases removed from V and 7 bases from J, the gap between germline ends came to 12 bases. CDR3 region: CASSLGRYEAFF. The CDR3 DNA reads as TGTGCCAGCAGCCTAGGGAGGTATGAAGCTTTCTTT.

J is TRBJ2-1 and V is TRBV6-1; D might be TRBD2 (6 bases). The V gene's germline CDR1 is MNHNS and CDR2 SASEGT. Trimming left V 2 bases short and J 6 bases short, with 14 bases between. This CDR3 contains 15 residues. CDR3 in amino acids: CASSEQETRGNEQFF. The CDR3 coding sequence is TGTGCCAGCAGTGAACAGGAGACTAGGGGCAATGAGCAGTTCTTC.

The chain carries TRBV5-1 and TRBJ1-1; the D gene is possibly TRBD1 (5 bases). Trimming took 2 bases from V and 7 from J, leaving 15 bases between them. Germline values: CDR1 SGHRS, CDR2 YFSETQ. CDR3 length: 14 residues. The CDR3 region has the DNA TGCGCCAGCAGCTTTTCAGGGTCTCGGGGTGAAGCTTTCTTT. This translates into CASSFSGSRGEAFF.

The chain employs TRBV28 and TRBJ1-1, with a weak D call TRBD1 (5 bases). V was clipped by 2 bases and J by 0 bases, with 13 bases between them. The germline CDR1 and CDR2 sequences are MDHEN and SYDVKM. The CDR3 is 16 amino acids. The CDR3 here is CASSLTPQGMNTEAFF. Written as DNA, the CDR3 is TGTGCCAGCAGTTTAACCCCTCAGGGAATGAACACTGAAGCTTTCTTT.

This clone was detected only once. The V gene is TRBV6-5, the J gene TRBJ1-2, with 7 bases aligning to TRBD1. CDR3 size: 15 residues. Per germline, CDR1 MNHEY and CDR2 SVGAGI. V shed 5 bases, J shed 4 bases, and the junction held 10 bases outside the gene matches. The CDR3 protein is CASSLQGGFSYGYTF. Written as DNA, the CDR3 is TGTGCCAGCAGTCTTCAGGGGGGCTTCTCCTATGGCTACACCTTC.

The chain joins TRBV25-1 to TRBJ2-1, with TRBD1 as a possible D gene (5 bases). The germline gives CDR1 MGHDK, CDR2 SYGVNS. This CDR3 spans 15 amino acids. Trimming cost V 3 bases and J 4 bases, with 13 bases left between them. CDR3 sequence (DNA): TGTGCCAGCAGTGATTGGGGCGCGGATTACAATGAGCAGTTCTTC. Translating gives CASSDWGADYNEQFF. The full variable domain, with the rest looked up from reference TRBV25-1 and TRBJ2-1, is EADIYQTPRYLVIGTGKKITLECSQTMGHDKMYWYQQDPGMELHLIHYSYGVNSTEKGDLSSESTVSRIRTEHFPLTLESARPSHTSQYLCASSDWGADYNEQFFGPGTRLTVL.

The chain carries TRBV4-1 and TRBJ1-2, with D possibly being TRBD1 (5 bases). Trimming stripped 1 base from V and 8 bases from J, with 17 bases between. The V gene's germline CDR1 is MGHRA and CDR2 YSYEKL. This CDR3 contains 15 residues. The CDR3 DNA reads as TGCGCCAGCAGCCAAGTAGGGACCCTTCAGCGAGGCTACACCTTC. As protein: CASSQVGTLQRGYTF.

This chain joins TRBV4-1 and TRBJ2-1; D is unresolved. V lost 4 bases and J 5 bases, leaving 18 bases between the germline ends. This CDR3 region has 16 residues. Per the germline V gene, CDR1 is MGHRA and CDR2 is YSYEKL. CDR3 in amino acids: CASSPVSGSENNEQFF. CDR3 in DNA: TGCGCCAGCAGCCCCGTATCAGGTTCGGAAAACAATGAGCAGTTCTTC.

The chain joins TRBV2 to TRBJ2-7, with D hard to call. Germline V gene lookup returns CDR1 SNHLY and CDR2 FYNNEI. This CDR3 comprises 12 residues. Trimming shortened V by 6 bases and J by 4 bases, and 10 bases separated the two germline ends. The CDR3 DNA sequence: TGTGCCAGCAGGCCTGCGGCATACGAGCAGTACTTC. Translation: CASRPAAYEQYF.

The chain has TRBV30 and TRBJ2-7, with 10 bases aligning to TRBD2. Per the germline V gene, CDR1 is GTSNPN and CDR2 is SVGIG (reference sequence). V lost 1 base, J lost 7 bases, and 4 bases stayed unmatched. The CDR3 consists of 13 residues. In DNA form, the CDR3 reads TGTGCCTGGAGTGGTAGCGGGAGGTGGGAGCAGTACTTC. This translates into CAWSGSGRWEQYF.

V is TRBV9 and J is TRBJ1-3; D unresolved. CDR1 and CDR2 from the germline V gene are SGDLS and YYNGEE. The CDR3 runs 15 residues. V gave up 4 bases and J gave up 2 bases, with 13 bases separating them. The CDR3 DNA follows: TGTGCCAGCAGCCCCTTCCCAGGAGCTGGAAACACCATATATTTT. This encodes CASSPFPGAGNTIYF.

The chain recombines TRBV5-6 with TRBJ2-1; TRBD1 is a possible D gene (6 bases). CDR1 and CDR2 (germline): SGHDT, YYEEEE. Trimming pared 0 bases from V and 5 bases from J, leaving 21 bases between. This CDR3 comprises 18 residues. CDR3 sequence (DNA): TGTGCCAGCAGCTTGGTTGGGGGCTGGTGGGAGAAGGACAATGAGCAGTTCTTC. Translated: CASSLVGGWWEKDNEQFF.

This chain links TRBV9 with TRBJ2-1; D is perhaps TRBD1 (5 bases). The CDR3 has 15 residues. Trimming cost V 2 bases and J 7 bases, with 16 bases left between them. Germline V CDR1 and CDR2: SGDLS, YYNGEE. The CDR3 loop reads CASSVSGRAGNEQFF. The CDR3, as DNA: TGTGCCAGCAGCGTCTCCGGCAGGGCCGGTAATGAGCAGTTCTTC.

The J gene is TRBJ2-6, the V gene TRBV20-1, with a possible D match to TRBD2 (5 bases). V was pared by 3 bases and J by 0 bases, with 18 bases between. The CDR3 is made up of 18 amino acids. From germline, CDR1 is DFQATT and CDR2 SNEGSKA (reference sequence). The CDR3, as DNA: TGCAGTGCTAGTGCTGAAGGCGGGTCTAACTCTGGGGCCAACGTCCTGACTTTC. It is translated as CSASAEGGSNSGANVLTF.

The chain carries TRBV6-5 and TRBJ1-1, with TRBD1 matching over 9 bases. Germline CDR1 reads MNHEY; CDR2 reads SVGAGI. The trim removed 4 bases at V and 6 bases at J, leaving 12 bases unmatched. There are 16 residues in the CDR3. CDR3 nucleotides: TGTGCCAGCAGTTCCATATCCGGGACAGGGAGGGCTGAAGCTTTCTTT. Amino acids: CASSSISGTGRAEAFF.

In this sample, this clone turned up a few times. The CDR3 loop is CASSESRGDTQYF. DNA for the CDR3: TGTGCCAGCAGTGAATCCAGGGGAGATACGCAGTATTTT. The chain has TRBV6-1 and TRBJ2-3, with D perhaps matching TRBD1 (6 bases). V lost 2 bases and J 5 bases, leaving 8 bases between the germline ends. CDR1 is MNHNS, CDR2 SASEGT, per germline. This CDR3 has 13 amino acids.

This chain uses TRBV11-2 with TRBJ2-7; possibly TRBD1 for D (6 bases). Germline V gene sequence: CDR1 SGHAT, CDR2 FQNNGV. V was cut by 3 bases and J by 3 bases, with 12 bases left in between. The CDR3 length is 14 residues. CDR3 sequence (DNA): TGTGCCAGCAGCTTTGAACAGGGCGGCTACGAGCAGTACTTC. It yields the protein CASSFEQGGYEQYF.